These T cell receptor beta chains were read from a single sample in a study of CD8 T cells in ankylosing spondylitis. Each CDR3 protein is one row after TCRdb ran MiXCR on the 5' RACE reads. The sample consists of around 30,000 distinct CDR3 sequences, more than 5.5% of them appearing once. The sequenced sample consisted of blood, either unsorted or a sorted T cell fraction (not recorded which). The receptors stem from a male donor with ankylosing spondylitis or in good health (not recorded which). CDR3s include the opening cysteine and the closing phenylalanine or tryptophan. D genes are given only for firm matches. Where a row states a size, it is once, few, many or the class of an expanded clone; other rows omit it.

j_gene: TRBJ2-2
d_gene: TRBD2
v_gene: TRBV20-1
abundance: many
CDR3aa: CCATAGVVLAGAGELFF
CDR3nt: TGCTGTGCTACGGCCGGGGTGGTACTAGCGGGAGCTGGGGAGCTGTTTTTT

j_gene: TRBJ2-2
d_gene: NA
v_gene: TRBV29-1
abundance: NA
CDR3aa: CSAATGPTGELFF
CDR3nt: TGCAGCGCCGCCACAGGGCCCACCGGGGAGCTGTTTTTT

j_gene: TRBJ2-1
d_gene: TRBD2
v_gene: TRBV2
abundance: many
CDR3aa: CASRRLASISYNEQFF
CDR3nt: TGTGCCAGCAGGAGACTAGCCTCTATCTCCTACAATGAGCAGTTCTTC

j_gene: TRBJ2-1
d_gene: TRBD2
v_gene: TRBV20-1
abundance: many
CDR3aa: CSARGRGRAGEQFF
CDR3nt: TGCAGTGCTAGAGGACGAGGGAGGGCGGGTGAGCAGTTCTTC

j_gene: TRBJ1-3
d_gene: TRBD1
v_gene: TRBV7-2
abundance: NA
CDR3aa: CASSSDRGSGNTIYF
CDR3nt: TGTGCCAGCAGCTCTGACAGGGGCTCTGGAAACACCATATATTTT

j_gene: TRBJ2-1
d_gene: NA
v_gene: TRBV29-1
abundance: many
CDR3aa: CSVESNEQFF
CDR3nt: TGCAGCGTTGAGTCCAATGAGCAGTTCTTC

j_gene: TRBJ2-1
d_gene: NA
v_gene: TRBV19
abundance: NA
CDR3aa: CASSYRSSYNEQFF
CDR3nt: TGTGCCAGTAGTTACAGGAGCTCCTACAATGAGCAGTTCTTC

j_gene: TRBJ2-1
d_gene: NA
v_gene: TRBV20-1
abundance: many
CDR3aa: CSVTDSNNEQFF
CDR3nt: TGCAGTGTCACGGACTCAAACAATGAGCAGTTCTTC

j_gene: TRBJ2-2
d_gene: NA
v_gene: TRBV28
abundance: many
CDR3aa: CASEGYGFSGELFF
CDR3nt: TGTGCCAGCGAAGGGTACGGCTTCAGCGGGGAGCTGTTTTTT

j_gene: TRBJ1-2
d_gene: NA
v_gene: TRBV7-2
abundance: NA
CDR3aa: CASSARSGYTF
CDR3nt: TGTGCCAGCAGCGCTCGCAGTGGCTACACCTTC

j_gene: TRBJ2-2
d_gene: TRBD2
v_gene: TRBV27
abundance: many
CDR3aa: CASSSLAAKGGELFF
CDR3nt: TGTGCCAGCAGTTCTCTAGCGGCTAAGGGCGGGGAGCTGTTTTTT

j_gene: TRBJ2-7
d_gene: NA
v_gene: TRBV29-1
abundance: many
CDR3aa: CSVAEGRPEQYF
CDR3nt: TGCAGCGTTGCGGAGGGCAGGCCCGAGCAGTACTTC

j_gene: TRBJ2-5
d_gene: TRBD1
v_gene: TRBV11-2
abundance: many
CDR3aa: CASSQGVGETQYF
CDR3nt: TGTGCCAGCAGCCAGGGGGTTGGAGAGACCCAGTACTTC

j_gene: TRBJ2-2
d_gene: TRBD2
v_gene: TRBV7-3
abundance: many
CDR3aa: CASSPLAGAGTGELFF
CDR3nt: TGTGCCAGCAGCCCATTAGCGGGAGCGGGCACCGGGGAGCTGTTTTTT

j_gene: TRBJ2-7
d_gene: TRBD1
v_gene: TRBV20-1
abundance: many
CDR3aa: CSATSPGEQGAWYEQYF
CDR3nt: TGCAGTGCTACCTCCCCGGGGGAACAGGGGGCTTGGTACGAGCAGTACTTC

j_gene: TRBJ2-1
d_gene: TRBD1
v_gene: TRBV3-1
abundance: many
CDR3aa: CASSRGQGPVNEQFF
CDR3nt: TGTGCCAGCAGCCGGGGACAGGGGCCGGTCAATGAGCAGTTCTTC

j_gene: TRBJ2-7
d_gene: TRBD1
v_gene: TRBV4-2
abundance: many
CDR3aa: CASSLATGSDYEQYF
CDR3nt: TGTGCCAGCAGCCTCGCGACAGGGTCGGATTACGAGCAGTACTTC

j_gene: TRBJ2-7
d_gene: TRBD2
v_gene: TRBV7-4
abundance: many
CDR3aa: CASSLEQREKSPFYEQYF
CDR3nt: TGTGCCAGCAGCTTAGAGCAGCGGGAGAAGTCCCCTTTCTACGAGCAGTACTTC

j_gene: TRBJ2-3
d_gene: NA
v_gene: TRBV24-1
abundance: many
CDR3aa: CATSDPGYGGDTQYF
CDR3nt: TGTGCCACCAGTGACCCGGGCTACGGAGGAGATACGCAGTATTTT

j_gene: TRBJ1-6
d_gene: NA
v_gene: TRBV6-1
abundance: many
CDR3aa: CASSRNNSPLHF
CDR3nt: TGTGCCAGCAGCCGGAATAATTCACCCCTCCACTTT

j_gene: TRBJ1-2
d_gene: NA
v_gene: TRBV29-1
abundance: many
CDR3aa: CSVAVVRGYTF
CDR3nt: TGCAGCGTTGCGGTAGTACGTGGCTACACCTTC